This T cell receptor beta chain comes out of a study of cytomegalovirus exposure and HLA in healthy donors. PCR amplification relied on 60 Vbeta primers (plus 13 Jbeta primers). TCRdb's table, derived via immunoSEQ multiplex PCR, lists solely in-frame clones and lacks some. The profile shows fewer than 120,000 clones, around 80% of them singletons. The germline V gene encodes CDR1 SGDLS and CDR2 YYNGEE. V dropped 0 bases and J dropped 5 bases, with 17 bases sitting between them. CDR3 length equals 16 residues. What was sequenced was PBMCs. This TCR derives from a woman in her sixties or seventies in good health and CMV-seropositive. The chain carries TRBV9 and TRBJ1-1; D call uncertain. The DNA for the CDR3 is TGTGCCAGCAGCGTAGTAGAGCCCGGGGTCGGGACTGAAGCTTTCTTT. This gives the protein CASSVVEPGVGTEAFF.